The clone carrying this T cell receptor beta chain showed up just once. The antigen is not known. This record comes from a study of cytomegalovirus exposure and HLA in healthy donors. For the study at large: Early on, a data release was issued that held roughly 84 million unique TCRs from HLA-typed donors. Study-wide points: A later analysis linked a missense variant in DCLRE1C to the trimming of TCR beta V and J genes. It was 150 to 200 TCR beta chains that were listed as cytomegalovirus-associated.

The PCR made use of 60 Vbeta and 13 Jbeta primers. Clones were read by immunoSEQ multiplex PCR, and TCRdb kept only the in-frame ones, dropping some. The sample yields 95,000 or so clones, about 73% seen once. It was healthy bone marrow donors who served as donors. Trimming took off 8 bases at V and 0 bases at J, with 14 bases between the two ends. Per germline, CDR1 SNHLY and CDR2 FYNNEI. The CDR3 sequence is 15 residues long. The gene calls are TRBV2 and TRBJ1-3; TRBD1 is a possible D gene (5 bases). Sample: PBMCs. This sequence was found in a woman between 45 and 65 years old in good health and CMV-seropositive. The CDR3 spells CASRQRSFSGNTIYF. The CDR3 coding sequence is TGTGCCAGCCGACAGCGCTCCTTCTCTGGAAACACCATATATTTT.